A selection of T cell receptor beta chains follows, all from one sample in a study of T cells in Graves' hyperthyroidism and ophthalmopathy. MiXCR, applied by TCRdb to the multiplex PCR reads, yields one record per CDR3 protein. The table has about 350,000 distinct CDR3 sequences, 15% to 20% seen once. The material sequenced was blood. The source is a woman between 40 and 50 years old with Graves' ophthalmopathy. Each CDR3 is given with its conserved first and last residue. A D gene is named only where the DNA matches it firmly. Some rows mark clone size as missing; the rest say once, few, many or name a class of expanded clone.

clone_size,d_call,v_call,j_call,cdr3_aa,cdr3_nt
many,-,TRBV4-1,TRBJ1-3,CASSQEVGNTIYF,TGCGCCAGCAGCCAAGAAGTAGGAAACACCATATATTTT
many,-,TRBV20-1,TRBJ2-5,CSARVRAWETQYF,TGCAGTGCTAGAGTAAGGGCATGGGAGACCCAGTACTTC
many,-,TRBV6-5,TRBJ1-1,CASSYSSQAPEAFF,TGTGCCAGCAGTTACTCGAGCCAGGCGCCTGAAGCTTTCTTT
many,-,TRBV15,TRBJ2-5,CATSRERTAQETQYF,TGTGCCACCAGCAGGGAGAGGACAGCCCAAGAGACCCAGTACTTC
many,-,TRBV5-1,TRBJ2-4,CASSDDGQLNIQYF,TGCGCCAGCAGCGACGACGGACAGCTGAACATTCAGTACTTC
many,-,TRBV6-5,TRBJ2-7,CASSYSGVPSSYEQYF,TGTGCCAGCAGTTACTCGGGGGTACCATCCTCCTACGAGCAGTACTTC
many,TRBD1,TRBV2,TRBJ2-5,CASSGSPGQGMGGETQYF,TGTGCCAGCAGTGGATCCCCCGGACAGGGGATGGGAGGAGAGACCCAGTACTTC
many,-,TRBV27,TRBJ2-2,CASSLTAWVTGELFF,TGTGCCAGCAGTTTAACCGCGTGGGTGACCGGGGAGCTGTTTTTT
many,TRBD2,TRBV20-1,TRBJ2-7,CSARDRGGSWYEQYF,TGCAGTGCTAGAGATCGAGGCGGGAGTTGGTACGAGCAGTACTTC
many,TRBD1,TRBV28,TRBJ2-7,CASSSPLTGAYEQYF,TGTGCCAGCAGTTCCCCATTGACAGGGGCCTACGAGCAGTACTTC
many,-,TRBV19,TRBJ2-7,CASSMVHSLDEQYF,TGTGCCAGTAGTATGGTCCACAGCCTAGACGAGCAGTACTTC
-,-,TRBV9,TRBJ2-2,CASSVRLNTGELFF,TGTGCCAGCAGCGTCCGTTTGAACACCGGGGAGCTGTTTTTT
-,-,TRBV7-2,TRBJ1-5,CASSLASGRAGETQHF,TGTGCCAGCAGCTTAGCGAGTGGGAGGGCCGGGGAGACCCAGCATTTT
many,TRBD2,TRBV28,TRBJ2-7,CASSQTSGRPPRGEQYF,TGTGCCAGCAGCCAGACTAGCGGGAGGCCACCTCGGGGCGAGCAGTACTTC
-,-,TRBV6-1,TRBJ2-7,CASRLAMHYEQYF,TGTGCCAGCAGGCTAGCTATGCACTACGAGCAGTACTTC
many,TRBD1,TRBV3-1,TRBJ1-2,CASSQTGLGYTF,TGTGCCAGCAGCCAGACAGGGTTAGGCTACACCTTC
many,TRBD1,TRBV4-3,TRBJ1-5,CASSQDLAGGQPQHF,TGCGCCAGCAGCCAAGATCTGGCAGGGGGACAGCCCCAGCATTTT
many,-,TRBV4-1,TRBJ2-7,CASSQGSRGEAYEQYF,TGCGCCAGCAGCCAAGGTTCCCGAGGGGAGGCCTACGAGCAGTACTTC
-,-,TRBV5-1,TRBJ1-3,CASSFQGRSGNTIYF,TGCGCCAGCAGCTTTCAGGGCCGCTCTGGAAACACCATATATTTT
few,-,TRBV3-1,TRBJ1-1,CASSPLGGNTEAFF,TGTGCCAGCAGCCCCCTCGGGGGGAACACTGAAGCTTTCTTT
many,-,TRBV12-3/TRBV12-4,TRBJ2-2,CASSRTFTGELFF,TGTGCCAGCTCAAGGACTTTTACCGGGGAGCTGTTTTTT
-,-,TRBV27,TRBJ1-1,CASSPPPTQEGDTEAFF,TGTGCCAGCAGCCCCCCCCCCACTCAAGAAGGGGACACTGAAGCTTTCTTT
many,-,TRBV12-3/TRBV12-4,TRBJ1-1,CASRPPTWSSNTEAFF,TGTGCCAGCAGACCCCCCACGTGGAGCTCCAACACTGAAGCTTTCTTT
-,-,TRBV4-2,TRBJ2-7,CASSQASGTLVYGQYF,TGTGCCAGCAGCCAAGCTTCGGGGACATTGGTCTACGGGCAGTACTTC
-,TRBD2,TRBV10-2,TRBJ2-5,CASSRGTSASQSRGQETQYF,TGCGCCAGCAGTCGAGGGACTAGCGCTTCGCAGTCGAGGGGCCAAGAGACCCAGTACTTC
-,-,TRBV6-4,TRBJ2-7,CASSRRTDITSVYEQYF,TGTGCCAGCAGTCGACGGACGGACATTACGTCTGTCTACGAGCAGTACTTC
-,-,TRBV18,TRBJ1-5,CASSPYSLEPQHF,TGTGCCAGCTCACCCTACTCGCTGGAGCCCCAGCATTTT
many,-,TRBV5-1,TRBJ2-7,CASSLDGMPYEQYF,TGCGCCAGCAGCTTAGACGGGATGCCCTACGAGCAGTACTTC
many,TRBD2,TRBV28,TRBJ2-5,CASSLAGGPWETQYF,TGTGCCAGCAGCTTAGCGGGAGGGCCGTGGGAGACCCAGTACTTC
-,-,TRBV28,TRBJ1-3,CASSSPGQGNTIYF,TGTGCCAGCAGTTCCCCGGGACAAGGAAACACCATATATTTT
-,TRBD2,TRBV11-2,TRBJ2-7,CASSLRPAGAYEQYF,TGTGCCAGCAGCTTACGGCCAGCGGGAGCGTACGAGCAGTACTTC
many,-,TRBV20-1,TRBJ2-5,CSARWETQYF,TGCAGTGCTAGGTGGGAGACCCAGTACTTC
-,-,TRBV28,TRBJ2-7,CASSPPEGVFLYEQYF,TGTGCCAGCTCCCCACCGGAGGGGGTGTTTTTATACGAGCAGTACTTC
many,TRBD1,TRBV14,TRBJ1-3,CASSQFRTGPGNTIYF,TGTGCCAGCAGCCAATTCCGGACAGGGCCTGGAAACACCATATATTTT
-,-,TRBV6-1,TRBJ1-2,CASRGAGRYRGNTNYGYTF,TGTGCCAGCAGGGGAGCGGGTCGGTATCGAGGGAATACTAACTATGGCTACACCTTC
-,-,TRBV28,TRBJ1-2,CGSSWVRGYTF,TGTGGCAGCAGCTGGGTACGAGGTTACACCTTC
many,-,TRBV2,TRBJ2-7,CASSNFYEQYF,TGTGCCAGCAGTAACTTTTACGAGCAGTACTTC
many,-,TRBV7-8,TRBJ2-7,CASSQGHPTSYEQYF,TGTGCCAGCAGCCAAGGACACCCAACCTCCTACGAGCAGTACTTC
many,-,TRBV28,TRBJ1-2,CASREVNYGYTF,TGTGCCAGCAGGGAAGTTAACTATGGCTACACCTTC
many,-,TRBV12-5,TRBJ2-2,CASGLVPLLRERTGELFF,TGTGCTAGTGGTTTGGTACCCCTTCTACGGGAGAGGACCGGGGAGCTGTTTTTT
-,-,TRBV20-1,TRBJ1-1,CSASHSEAFF,TGCAGTGCTAGTCATTCTGAAGCTTTCTTT
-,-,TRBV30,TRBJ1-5,CAWSFQGHQPQHF,TGTGCCTGGAGTTTCCAGGGACATCAGCCCCAGCATTTT
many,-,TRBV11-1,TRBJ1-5,CASSLVKGQDNQPQHF,TGTGCCAGCAGCTTAGTCAAGGGACAAGATAATCAGCCCCAGCATTTT
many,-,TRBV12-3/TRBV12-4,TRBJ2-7,CASSLVADYEQYF,TGTGCCAGCAGTTTAGTAGCGGACTACGAGCAGTACTTC
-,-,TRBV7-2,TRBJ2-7,CASRPNNGVAYEQSF,TGTGCCAGCAGACCAAATAACGGGGTGGCCTACGAGCAGTCCTTC
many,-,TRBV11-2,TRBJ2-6,CASSLEGTGANVLTF,TGTGCCAGCAGCTTAGAGGGAACTGGGGCCAACGTCCTGACTTTC
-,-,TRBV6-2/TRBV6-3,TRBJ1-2,CASSYPRSAQANYGYTF,TGTGCCAGCAGTTACCCAAGATCGGCTCAGGCTAACTATGGCTACACCTTC
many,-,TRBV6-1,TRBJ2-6,CASSPHPSGSGANVLTF,TGTGCCAGCAGTCCCCACCCTTCGGGTAGTGGGGCCAACGTCCTGACTTTC
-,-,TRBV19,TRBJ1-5,CASSIQSSSNQPQHF,TGTGCCAGTAGTATCCAGTCCTCTAGCAATCAGCCCCAGCATTTT
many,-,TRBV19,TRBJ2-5,CASSPSVEPGAQYF,TGTGCCAGTAGTCCTTCGGTGGAGCCAGGGGCCCAGTACTTC
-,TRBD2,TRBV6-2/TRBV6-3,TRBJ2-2,CASSIERGYRAGELFF,TGTGCCAGCAGCATAGAGCGGGGCTACCGGGCCGGGGAGCTGTTTTTT
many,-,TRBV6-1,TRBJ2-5,CASIPAGPYQETQYF,TGTGCCAGCATCCCCGCGGGGCCATACCAAGAGACCCAGTACTTC
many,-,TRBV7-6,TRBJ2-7,CASSLFGEGSEQYF,TGTGCCAGCAGCTTATTCGGGGAAGGGTCTGAGCAGTACTTC
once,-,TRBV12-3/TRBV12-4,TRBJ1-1,CASNLSPSEAYF,TGTGCCAGCAATTTATCCCCGTCTGAAGCTTACTTT
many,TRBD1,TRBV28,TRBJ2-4,CASSLDRGVKNIQYF,TGTGCCAGCAGTTTGGACAGGGGAGTCAAAAACATTCAGTACTTC
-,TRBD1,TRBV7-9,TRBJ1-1,CASSQGTEDTEAFF,TGTGCCAGCAGCCAAGGGACAGAGGACACTGAAGCTTTCTTT
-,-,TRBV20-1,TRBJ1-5,CSARDIGYSNQPQHF,TGCAGTGCTAGAGACATCGGTTATAGCAATCAGCCCCAGCATTTT
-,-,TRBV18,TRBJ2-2,CASSHSGTINTGELFF,TGTGCCAGCTCACACTCCGGGACCATTAACACCGGGGAGCTGTTTTTT